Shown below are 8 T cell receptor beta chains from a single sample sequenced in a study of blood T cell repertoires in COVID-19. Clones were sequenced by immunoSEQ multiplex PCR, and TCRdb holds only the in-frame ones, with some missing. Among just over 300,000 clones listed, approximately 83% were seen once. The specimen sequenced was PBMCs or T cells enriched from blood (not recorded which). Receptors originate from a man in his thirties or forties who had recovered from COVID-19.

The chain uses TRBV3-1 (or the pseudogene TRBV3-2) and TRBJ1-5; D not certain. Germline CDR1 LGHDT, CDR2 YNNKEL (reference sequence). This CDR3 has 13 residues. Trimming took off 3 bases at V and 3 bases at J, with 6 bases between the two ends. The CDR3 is CASSQSYNQPQHF. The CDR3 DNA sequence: TGTGCCAGCAGCCAGTCTTACAATCAGCCCCAGCATTTT.

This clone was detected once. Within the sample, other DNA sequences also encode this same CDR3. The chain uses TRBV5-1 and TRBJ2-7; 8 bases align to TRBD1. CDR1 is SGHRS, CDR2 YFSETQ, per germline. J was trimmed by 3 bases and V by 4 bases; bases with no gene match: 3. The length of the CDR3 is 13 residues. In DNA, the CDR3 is TGCGCCAGCAGCCGCGGACAGGGCTACGAGCAGTACTTC. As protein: CASSRGQGYEQYF.

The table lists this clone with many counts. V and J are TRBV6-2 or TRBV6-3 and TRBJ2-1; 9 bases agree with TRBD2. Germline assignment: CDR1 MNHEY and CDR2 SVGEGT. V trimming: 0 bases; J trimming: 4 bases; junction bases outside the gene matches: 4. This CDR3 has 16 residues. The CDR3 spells CASSYSLAGTYNEQFF. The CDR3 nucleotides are TGTGCCAGCAGTTACTCTCTAGCGGGGACTTACAATGAGCAGTTCTTC.

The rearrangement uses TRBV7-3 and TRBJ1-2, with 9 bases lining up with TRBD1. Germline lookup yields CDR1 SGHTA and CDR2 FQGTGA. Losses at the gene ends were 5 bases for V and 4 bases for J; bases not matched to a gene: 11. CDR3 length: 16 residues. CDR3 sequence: CASSPTAGTGSYGYTF. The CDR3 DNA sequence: TGTGCCAGCAGCCCAACGGCCGGGACAGGGTCCTATGGCTACACCTTC.

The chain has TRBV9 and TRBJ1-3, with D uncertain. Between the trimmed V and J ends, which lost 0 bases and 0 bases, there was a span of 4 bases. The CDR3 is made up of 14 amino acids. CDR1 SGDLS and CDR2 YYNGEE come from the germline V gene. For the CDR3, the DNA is TGTGCCAGCAGCGTAGCCAGCTCTGGAAACACCATATATTTT. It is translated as CASSVASSGNTIYF.

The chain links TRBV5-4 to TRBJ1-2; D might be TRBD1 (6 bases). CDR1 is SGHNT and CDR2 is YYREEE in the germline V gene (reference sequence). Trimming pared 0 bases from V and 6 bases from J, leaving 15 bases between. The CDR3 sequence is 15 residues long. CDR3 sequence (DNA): TGTGCCAGCAGCTTGGGCGCCAGGGGCTCAGATGGCTACACCTTC. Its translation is CASSLGARGSDGYTF. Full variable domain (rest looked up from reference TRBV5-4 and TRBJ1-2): ETGVTQSPTHLIKTRGQQVTLRCSSQSGHNTVSWYQQALGQGPQFIFQYYREEENGRGNFPPRFSGLQFPNYSSELNVNALELDDSALYLCASSLGARGSDGYTFGSGTRLTVV.

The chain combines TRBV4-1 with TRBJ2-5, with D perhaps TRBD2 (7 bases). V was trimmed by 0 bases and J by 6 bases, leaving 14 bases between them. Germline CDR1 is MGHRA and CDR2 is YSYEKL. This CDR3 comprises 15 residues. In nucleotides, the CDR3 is TGCGCCAGCAGCCAAGAACAGGGAGGGTTGAAGACCCAGTACTTC. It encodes CASSQEQGGLKTQYF.

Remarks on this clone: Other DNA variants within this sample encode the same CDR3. The CDR3 reads CASSPGDTEAFF. The CDR3 DNA is TGTGCCAGCAGCCCCGGGGACACTGAAGCTTTCTTT. J is TRBJ1-1 and V is TRBV7-9; D call uncertain. CDR1 and CDR2 from the germline V gene are SEHNR and FQNEAQ (reference sequence). This CDR3 is built from 12 residues. Trimming shortened V by 5 bases and J by 3 bases, and 7 bases separated the two germline ends.